This record looks at one T cell receptor (beta chain) sequence and its context. The CDR3 spans 13 residues. CDR1 MDHEN and CDR2 SYDVKM come from the germline V gene. V was clipped by 6 bases and J by 5 bases, with 13 bases between them. The sample comes from a study of cytomegalovirus exposure and HLA in healthy donors. This PCR relied on a set of 60 Vbeta primers and 13 Jbeta primers. TCRdb's table, derived via immunoSEQ multiplex PCR, lists solely in-frame clones and lacks some. The table records around 150,000 clones, 55% to 80% of them present only once. The sequence derives from a woman aged 55-75 years in good health and CMV-seropositive. Material for sequencing was PBMCs. The rearrangement uses TRBV28 and TRBJ1-1; possible D gene TRBD1, 5 bases. The CDR3 sequence is CASSPAGRTEAFF. The CDR3 DNA reads as TGTGCCAGCAGCCCCGCAGGGCGGACTGAAGCTTTCTTT.